The 24 T cell receptor beta chains in this list originate from one sample, sequenced in a study of cytomegalovirus exposure and HLA in healthy donors. Use of 60 Vbeta and 13 Jbeta primers characterized the PCR. TCRdb's copy holds only in-frame clones and misses some; the assay was immunoSEQ multiplex PCR. The sample includes some 90,000 clones, more than 75% of them seen just once. The source material was PBMCs. The receptor source for this set is a woman in her 50s in good health and CMV-seropositive.

This sequence joins TRBV5-4 and TRBJ1-3, with D hard to call. V lost 0 bases to trimming and J lost 0 bases, with 10 bases between them. From germline, CDR1 is SGHNT and CDR2 YYREEE (reference sequence). The CDR3 is made up of 16 amino acids. The CDR3 bases are TGTGCCAGCAGCTTGGGAAGAGAACTCTCTGGAAACACCATATATTTT. Protein: CASSLGRELSGNTIYF.

This chain uses TRBV5-8 with TRBJ2-5; 8 positions match TRBD1. The CDR3 consists of 13 residues. The V gene's germline CDR1 is SGHTS and CDR2 YDEGEE. The trim removed 3 bases at V and 5 bases at J, leaving 3 bases unmatched. CDR3 region: CASSSGGYETQYF. The CDR3 coding sequence is TGTGCCAGCAGCTCAGGGGGCTATGAGACCCAGTACTTC.

The rearrangement joins TRBV30 to TRBJ2-2, with D possibly matching TRBD2 (5 bases). The CDR3 runs to 13 residues. The V end lost 0 bases, the J end lost 8 bases, and 10 bases lay between the germline ends. Germline V gives CDR1 GTSNPN, CDR2 SVGIG (reference sequence). The CDR3: CAWSVLVPGELFF. The CDR3 DNA reads TGTGCCTGGAGTGTACTAGTTCCGGGGGAGCTGTTTTTT.

The gene calls are TRBV30 and TRBJ2-3; 10 bases match TRBD1. CDR1 is GTSNPN and CDR2 is SVGIG in the germline V gene (reference sequence). This CDR3 spans 15 amino acids. V shed 0 bases, J shed 5 bases, and the junction held 5 bases outside the gene matches. CDR3 loop: CAWSVLGQGVDTQYF. The CDR3 DNA sequence: TGTGCCTGGAGTGTCCTCGGACAGGGGGTAGATACGCAGTATTTT. Looking up the rest from reference TRBV30 and TRBJ2-3 gives the full variable domain: SQTIHQWPATLVQPVGSPLSLECTVEGTSNPNLYWYRQAAGRGLQLLFYSVGIGQISSEVPQNLSASRPQDRQFILSSKKLLLSDSGFYLCAWSVLGQGVDTQYFGPGTRLTVL.

V gene TRBV6-5 combines with J gene TRBJ2-5; D is perhaps TRBD2 (6 bases). The germline V gene encodes CDR1 MNHEY and CDR2 SVGAGI. This CDR3 has 13 amino acids. The germline V and J ends were trimmed by 5 bases and 5 bases, with 12 bases remaining between them. This chain's CDR3 is CASSLSGRETQYF. As DNA, the CDR3 is TGTGCCAGCAGTCTTTCGGGGAGGGAGACCCAGTACTTC.

This clone was counted once. The chain employs TRBV19 and TRBJ2-2; 7 bases line up with TRBD2. CDR1 LNHDA and CDR2 SQIVND come from the germline V gene (reference sequence). The CDR3 spans 16 residues. Germline trimming cut 3 bases from V and 6 bases from J; bases unmatched to any gene: 10. The CDR3 sequence is CASSMWSGKRPGELFF. In DNA form, the CDR3 reads TGTGCCAGTAGTATGTGGAGCGGGAAGCGGCCCGGGGAGCTGTTTTTT. The entire variable domain, with the rest obtained from reference TRBV19 and TRBJ2-2, is as follows: DGGITQSPKYLFRKEGQNVTLSCEQNLNHDAMYWYRQDPGQGLRLIYYSQIVNDFQKGDIAEGYSVSREKKESFPLTVTSAQKNPTAFYLCASSMWSGKRPGELFFGEGSRLTVL.

The CDR3 DNA reads as TGTGCCTGGAGTCCCTGGGACAGCGATAATTCACCCCTCCACTTT. Translating gives CAWSPWDSDNSPLHF. The V call is TRBV30, the J call TRBJ1-6; 7 nucleotides agree with TRBD1. With 2 bases clipped from V and 5 bases from J, the junction kept 6 bases outside the gene matches. This CDR3 is 15 amino acids long. Germline CDR1 and CDR2: GTSNPN and SVGIG (reference sequence).

The genes are TRBV19 and TRBJ1-2; 7 bases align to TRBD1. Trimming removed 5 bases from V and 7 bases from J; junction bases left unmatched: 7. Germline assignment: CDR1 LNHDA and CDR2 SQIVND (reference sequence). The CDR3 loop spans 13 amino acids. The CDR3 here is CASSATGMSGYTF. In DNA form, the CDR3 reads TGTGCCAGTAGTGCGACAGGGATGAGTGGCTACACCTTC.

This sequence joins TRBV5-1 and TRBJ1-3; maybe TRBD1 (6 bases). CDR1 SGHRS and CDR2 YFSETQ come from the germline V gene. V was clipped by 5 bases and J by 0 bases, with 12 bases between them. The CDR3 has 15 residues. The CDR3 DNA follows: TGCGCCAGCAGTTGGGACACCAGCTCTGGAAACACCATATATTTT. This sequence encodes CASSWDTSSGNTIYF.

The CDR3 nucleotides read TGTGCCAGTAGTCCCGACAGGTCCTATGGCTACACCTTC. Translating it yields CASSPDRSYGYTF. The chain couples TRBV19 to TRBJ1-2; a possible D gene is TRBD1 (6 bases). The ends were cut back, 5 bases at V and 4 bases at J, with 11 bases in the middle. The CDR3 totals 13 residues. The germline V gene encodes CDR1 LNHDA and CDR2 SQIVND (reference sequence).

The chain recombines TRBV10-3 with TRBJ2-1, with TRBD2 identical over 8 bases. CDR1 and CDR2 from the germline V gene are ENHRY and SYGVKD. This CDR3 has 14 amino acids. V shed 10 bases, J shed 8 bases, and the junction held 13 bases outside the gene matches. The CDR3 spells CATGSREGSDEQFF. The CDR3 coding sequence is TGTGCCACTGGTAGCCGGGAGGGAAGCGATGAGCAGTTCTTC.

This clone was found a few times. This chain joins TRBV15 and TRBJ1-2, with 7 positions matching TRBD1. The CDR3 contains 14 residues. Germline assignment: CDR1 LNHNV and CDR2 YYDKDF (reference sequence). V gave up 3 bases and J gave up 0 bases; unmatched junction bases: 1. CDR3 amino acids: CATSRDRSNYGYTF. CDR3 bases: TGTGCCACCAGCAGGGACAGGTCTAACTATGGCTACACCTTC.

The J gene is TRBJ1-2, the V gene TRBV5-6, with TRBD1 as a possible D gene (6 bases). V was shortened by 2 bases and J by 4 bases, with 9 bases between the two germline ends. Germline V gene data show CDR1 as SGHDT and CDR2 as YYEEEE. The CDR3 is made up of 13 amino acids. The DNA for the CDR3 is TGTGCCAGCAGCTTTACAGGGATCTATGGCTACACCTTC. Translation gives CASSFTGIYGYTF.

The rearrangement links TRBV7-8 to TRBJ1-3; TRBD1 matches 7 bases. J gave up 6 bases and V 2 bases, and 7 bases lay outside the gene matches. The length of the CDR3 is 15 residues. Germline CDR1 and CDR2: SGHVS and FQNEAQ. Here the CDR3 reads CASSLRDRVENTIYF. The CDR3 bases are TGTGCCAGCAGCTTAAGAGACAGGGTGGAAAACACCATATATTTT.

The CDR3 region is CASSIGTYTGELFF. In DNA, the CDR3 is TGTGCCAGTAGTATTGGGACTTACACCGGGGAGCTGTTTTTT. The gene calls are TRBV19 and TRBJ2-2, with D perhaps TRBD2 (6 bases). V lost 3 bases and J 3 bases, leaving 8 bases between the germline ends. The CDR3 extends over 14 amino acids. Germline CDR1 reads LNHDA; CDR2 reads SQIVND (reference sequence).

The rearrangement joins TRBV14 to TRBJ2-1, with D perhaps TRBD1 (5 bases). V lost 4 bases and J lost 4, with 8 bases in between. The germline gives CDR1 SGHDN, CDR2 FVKESK. This CDR3 region has 13 residues. CDR3 loop: CASSRGPYNEQFF. The CDR3 DNA reads TGTGCCAGCAGCCGGGGCCCTTACAATGAGCAGTTCTTC.

The chain uses TRBV2 and TRBJ2-4; D unresolved. Germline V gives CDR1 SNHLY, CDR2 FYNNEI. The CDR3 covers 10 residues. The ends were cut back, 4 bases at V and 16 bases at J, with 11 bases in the middle. The CDR3 coding sequence is TGTGCCAGCAGTGCTAATAGTATCTACTTC. This gives the protein CASSANSIYF.

The rearrangement joins TRBV6-4 to TRBJ2-3; 11 nucleotides align to TRBD2. J lost 5 bases, V lost 0 bases, and 4 bases had no gene match. The CDR3 sequence is 16 residues long. Germline CDR1 reads MRHNA; CDR2 reads SNTAGT. CDR3 in amino acids: CASSDSSGGAGDTQYF. CDR3 nucleotide sequence: TGTGCCAGCAGTGACTCTAGCGGGGGGGCAGGAGATACGCAGTATTTT.

The rearrangement links TRBV5-1 to TRBJ1-1; 8 bases agree with TRBD1. There are 14 residues in the CDR3. CDR1 is SGHRS and CDR2 is YFSETQ in the germline V gene. J gave up 7 bases and V 3 bases, and 8 bases lay outside the gene matches. The CDR3 is CASSSQGALDEAFF. The CDR3 nucleotides are TGCGCCAGCAGCTCCCAGGGGGCGCTAGATGAAGCTTTCTTT.

The chain has TRBV5-4 and TRBJ1-6; no definite D call. CDR3 size: 13 residues. In germline, CDR1 is SGHNT, CDR2 YYREEE (reference sequence). Trimming pared 3 bases from V and 12 bases from J, leaving 13 bases between. CDR3 sequence: CASSSRVAEPLHF. Here the CDR3 DNA reads TGTGCCAGCAGCTCGCGTGTAGCAGAACCCCTCCACTTT.

The chain is built from TRBV18 and TRBJ1-1, with D possibly matching TRBD1 (6 bases). V was cut by 2 bases and J by 1 base, with 11 bases left in between. The CDR3 runs 15 residues. The germline V gene encodes CDR1 KGHSH and CDR2 LQKENI. Written as DNA, the CDR3 is TGTGCCAGCTCACCAAGGACAGCTCAGAACACTGAAGCTTTCTTT. It specifies CASSPRTAQNTEAFF.

Concerning this clone: The same CDR3 arises from other DNA sequences in this sample as well. The rearrangement joins TRBV4-1 to TRBJ1-3, with D possibly being TRBD1 (6 bases). V lost 3 bases and J 5 bases, leaving 14 bases between the germline ends. The CDR3 consists of 15 residues. Germline V CDR1 and CDR2: MGHRA, YSYEKL. CDR3 protein: CASSQPGTSRNTIYF. Here the CDR3 DNA reads TGCGCCAGCAGCCAGCCTGGGACATCCAGAAACACCATATATTTT.

The rearrangement joins TRBV19 to TRBJ2-7; 7 bases are shared with TRBD1. V dropped 3 bases and J dropped 6; count of bases not matched to a gene: 5. Germline CDR1 LNHDA, CDR2 SQIVND (reference sequence). This CDR3 spans 13 amino acids. The CDR3 coding sequence is TGTGCCAGTAGTATTAGAGGACAGGCCGAGCAGTACTTC. It codes for CASSIRGQAEQYF.

The rearrangement uses TRBV5-1 and TRBJ2-1; D possibly corresponds to TRBD1 (5 bases). Trimming stripped 0 bases from V and 5 bases from J, with 9 bases between. Germline CDR1 is SGHRS and CDR2 is YFSETQ. This CDR3 has 14 residues. Here the CDR3 reads CASSLGRVDNEQFF. In nucleotides, the CDR3 is TGCGCCAGCAGCTTGGGCAGGGTGGACAATGAGCAGTTCTTC.